This T cell receptor (beta chain) was identified in a study of CD8 T cells in ankylosing spondylitis. General observations from the study: The authors reported significant enrichment of disease-linked clones in matched ankylosing spondylitis synovial fluid.

TCRdb re-analysed the 5' RACE reads in MiXCR, keeping a single row per CDR3 protein. The table includes about 130,000 distinct CDR3 sequences, about 6.7% detected once. This CDR3 has 19 residues. Germline assignment: CDR1 SNHLY and CDR2 FYNNEI. V lost 4 bases and J lost 2; bases outside the gene matches: 11. This clonotype was detected ten times or more. Its antigen is undetermined. The V gene is TRBV2, the J gene TRBJ2-1; the match to TRBD2 covers 13 bases. The sample consisted of blood, either unsorted or a sorted T cell fraction (not recorded which). This receptor was identified in a female donor with ankylosing spondylitis or in good health (not recorded which). DNA for the CDR3: TGTGCCAGCAGTGGCAGGACTAGCGGGGGCGGGAGGACCTACAATGAGCAGTTCTTC. Its protein product is CASSGRTSGGGRTYNEQFF.